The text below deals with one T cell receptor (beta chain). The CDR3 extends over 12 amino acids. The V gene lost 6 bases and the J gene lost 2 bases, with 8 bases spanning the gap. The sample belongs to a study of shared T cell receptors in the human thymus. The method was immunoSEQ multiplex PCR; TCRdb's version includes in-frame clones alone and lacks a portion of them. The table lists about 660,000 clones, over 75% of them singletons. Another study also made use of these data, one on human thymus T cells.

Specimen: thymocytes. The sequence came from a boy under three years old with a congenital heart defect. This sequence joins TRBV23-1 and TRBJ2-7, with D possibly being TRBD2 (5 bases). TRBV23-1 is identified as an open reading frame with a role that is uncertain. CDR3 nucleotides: TGCGCCAGCAGCCGGGGTACCTACGAGCAGTACTTC. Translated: CASSRGTYEQYF.